This T cell receptor (beta chain) was retrieved from a study of OX40 agonist ivuxolimab in advanced cancers. Whole-study context: Melanoma, hepatocellular carcinoma, head and neck or renal cell cancer occurred in dose-escalation patients.

Clones were sequenced by immunoSEQ multiplex PCR, and TCRdb holds only the in-frame ones, with some missing. The profile covers roughly 60,000 clones, with approximately 89% appearing a single time and almost 0.45% taken by the ten largest. Of note for this clone: Antigen specificity is unknown.

Study findings and constraints: More expanded clones were found, on average, in CD8+ than in CD4+ T cells. Low clonal expansion, among the lowest seen, marked partial responders at 0.1-3.0 mg/kg.

Sample: CD4+ or CD8+ T cells sorted from blood, taken in a trial of the OX40 agonist ivuxolimab. The TCR sequence derives from an adult with an advanced solid tumor such as melanoma, head and neck, liver or kidney cancer.

CDR3 region: CASKTQGQRNEKLFF. The CDR3 DNA sequence: TGTGCCAGCAAGACTCAGGGACAGAGGAATGAAAAACTGTTTTTT. The rearrangement links TRBV2 to TRBJ1-4; TRBD1 matches at 7 bases. The CDR3 spans 15 residues. Germline V lookup: CDR1 SNHLY, CDR2 FYNNEI. Trimming cost V 7 bases and J 5 bases; bases outside gene matches: 10.